The next 23 T cell receptor beta chains were all read from a single sample in a study of CD8 T cells in ankylosing spondylitis (dated by TCRdb to 2016 to 2017). Receptor amplification or capture employed 5' RACE. The sequencer was an Illumina HiSeq 2500. In TCRdb, the public reads were trimmed at Q25 with fastp and aligned with MiXCR, with productive beta chains retained. A single entry per CDR3 protein holds the most common genes and DNA from its merged rows. The sample includes under 200,000 distinct CDR3 sequences, with approximately 9.9% observed a single time. The ten most abundant clones make up more than 12% of the sample. The sequencing input was blood, either unsorted or a sorted T cell fraction (not recorded which). These receptor sequences come from a female donor with ankylosing spondylitis or in good health (not recorded which).

This clonotype was seen more than once but under ten times. This sequence joins TRBV14 and TRBJ2-1; 8 bases map to TRBD2. From germline, CDR1 is SGHDN and CDR2 FVKESK. V shed 3 bases, J shed 10 bases, and the junction held 5 bases outside the gene matches. CDR3 length: 13 residues. CDR3 in DNA: TGTGCCAGCAGCCAGCGGGAGGTACTGGAGCAGTTCTTC. Amino acid sequence: CASSQREVLEQFF.

The chain combines TRBV20-1 with TRBJ2-1; TRBD2 matches 11 bases. V shed 5 bases, J shed 8 bases, and the junction held 14 bases outside the gene matches. The CDR3 totals 16 residues. Germline lookup yields CDR1 DFQATT and CDR2 SNEGSKA (reference sequence). This chain's CDR3 is CSAGWASGRIGDEQFF. Here the CDR3 DNA reads TGCAGTGCTGGTTGGGCTAGCGGGAGGATCGGCGATGAGCAGTTCTTC.

This clonotype was counted between two and nine times. The V and J genes are TRBV2 and TRBJ1-2; 10 bases line up with TRBD1. V shed 6 bases, J shed 4 bases, and the junction held 5 bases outside the gene matches. This CDR3 is built from 14 residues. The germline CDR1 and CDR2 sequences are SNHLY and FYNNEI. The CDR3 bases are TGTGCCAGCAGGGGGACAGGGGTTATCTATGGCTACACCTTC. Translating it yields CASRGTGVIYGYTF.

As regards this clonotype: The conserved phenylalanine or tryptophan normally closing the CDR3 is absent here, so this likely arose from a read error. The chain couples TRBV4-3 to TRBJ2-5; tentative D call: TRBD1 (6 bases). V was shortened by 4 bases and J by 6 bases, with 12 bases between the two germline ends. The CDR3 length is 13 residues. Per the germline V gene, CDR1 is LGHNA and CDR2 is YSLEER. In nucleotides, the CDR3 is TGCGCCAGCAGCCTCACAGGGTGGCAGACCCAGTACTTA. Amino acid sequence: CASSLTGWQTQYL.

This clonotype occurred many times. The chain carries TRBV9 and TRBJ2-2; D remains unclear. CDR3 length equals 12 residues. V was clipped by 4 bases and J by 6 bases, with 7 bases between them. Germline loops: CDR1 SGDLS, CDR2 YYNGEE. This CDR3 reads CASSLLPGELFF. CDR3 DNA: TGTGCCAGCAGCCTTCTCCCCGGGGAGCTGTTTTTT.

V is TRBV27 and J is TRBJ2-2; no reliable D call. The germline CDR1 and CDR2 sequences are MNHEY and SMNVEV (reference sequence). There are 14 residues in the CDR3. V was cut by 8 bases and J by 0 bases, with 10 bases left in between. In DNA form, the CDR3 reads TGTGCCAGCCGATACGGGTCGAACACCGGGGAGCTGTTTTTT. Protein product: CASRYGSNTGELFF.

Details on this clonotype: This may be a read error, as it is one base from a much larger clone. V gene TRBV4-3 combines with J gene TRBJ2-7; 9 bases map to TRBD1. Germline CDR1 reads LGHNA; CDR2 reads YSLEER. This CDR3 is 18 amino acids long. DNA for the CDR3: TGCGCCAGCAGCCAATTTCTTTCTCCGGACAGGGGATCCTACGAGCAGCACTTC. Its protein product is CASSQFLSPDRGSYEQHF.

The rearrangement joins TRBV11-2 to TRBJ1-2, with D possibly TRBD1 on 5 matching bases. CDR3 length equals 14 residues. Trimming removed 1 base at V and 3 bases at J, with 9 bases between. CDR1 SGHAT and CDR2 FQNNGV come from the germline V gene. In DNA, the CDR3 is TGTGCCAGCAGCTTAGGGGGCAGACACTATGGCTACACCTTC. It encodes CASSLGGRHYGYTF.

This clonotype occurred a few times. This may be a read error: a much more frequent sequence differs by one nucleotide. The rearrangement links TRBV7-9 to TRBJ2-1; D unclear. V was pared by 2 bases and J by 7 bases, with 3 bases between. From germline, CDR1 is SEHNR and CDR2 FQNEAQ (reference sequence). The CDR3 consists of 11 residues. CDR3 nucleotide sequence: TGTGCCAGCAGCTTAAAAAATGAGCAGTTCTTC. Translating gives CASSLKNEQFF.

The chain recombines TRBV2 with TRBJ2-1; TRBD2 is a possible D gene (5 bases). The CDR3 loop spans 12 amino acids. Germline CDR1 SNHLY, CDR2 FYNNEI. V shed 2 bases and J shed 7 bases, with 6 bases lying between them. The CDR3 nucleotides read TGTGCCAGCAGTGAACCGGGGAATGAGCAGTTCTTC. It yields the protein CASSEPGNEQFF.

The genes are TRBV6-2 or TRBV6-3 and TRBJ2-4, with 10 bases fitting TRBD2. The CDR3 extends over 16 amino acids. Germline values: CDR1 MNHEY, CDR2 SVGEGT. J gave up 4 bases and V 2 bases, and 5 bases lay outside the gene matches. The CDR3 DNA is TGTGCCAGCAGTTACGCGGGACTAGCGTTTAAAAACATTCAGTACTTC. It yields the protein CASSYAGLAFKNIQYF.

The V and J genes are TRBV2 and TRBJ1-4; D is unclear. CDR3 length: 13 amino acids. Trimming left V 7 bases short and J 3 bases short, with 9 bases between. The germline gives CDR1 SNHLY, CDR2 FYNNEI. CDR3 in DNA: TGTGCCAGCAAGGAAAGGCCTAATGAAAAACTGTTTTTT. Amino acids: CASKERPNEKLFF.

In this sample, this clonotype turned up a few times. The J gene is TRBJ1-1, the V gene TRBV15; maybe TRBD1 (5 bases). Trimming pared 1 base from V and 3 bases from J, leaving 9 bases between. There are 14 residues in the CDR3. Germline V lookup: CDR1 LNHNV, CDR2 YYDKDF (reference sequence). CDR3 bases: TGTGCCACCAGCAGAGCTCGGGGGTACACTGAAGCTTTCTTT. Its protein product is CATSRARGYTEAFF.

The rearrangement uses TRBV28 and TRBJ2-7; 7 bases line up with TRBD1. Unmatched junction bases numbered 9, after V lost 4 bases and J lost 3 bases. Germline CDR1 MDHEN, CDR2 SYDVKM. The CDR3 runs to 15 residues. The CDR3 region is CASSSTTTGNYEQYF. CDR3 coding DNA: TGTGCCAGCAGTTCCACCACGACAGGGAACTACGAGCAGTACTTC.

In its sample, this clonotype was seen many times. CDR3 DNA sequence: TGTGCCAGCAGCGATACCAATGAGCAGTTCTTC. It encodes CASSDTNEQFF. This chain connects TRBV7-9 to TRBJ2-1; D is unclear. Looked up from germline, CDR1 is SEHNR and CDR2 is FQNEAQ (reference sequence). Trimming took 5 bases from V and 6 from J, leaving 5 bases between them. The CDR3 consists of 11 residues.

The genes are TRBV27 and TRBJ2-5, with D perhaps TRBD1 or TRBD2 (5 bases each). The V end lost 0 bases, the J end lost 4 bases, and 9 bases lay between the germline ends. CDR1 and CDR2 from the germline V gene are MNHEY and SMNVEV (reference sequence). There are 14 residues in the CDR3. The CDR3: CASSLSGGGETQYF. The CDR3 nucleotides read TGTGCCAGCAGTTTATCGGGTGGGGGAGAGACCCAGTACTTC.

V gene TRBV9 combines with J gene TRBJ2-7; 8 nucleotides match TRBD1. Germline CDR1 is SGDLS and CDR2 is YYNGEE. This CDR3 is built from 14 residues. V lost 5 bases to trimming and J lost 1 base; unmatched junction nucleotides: 5. This chain's CDR3 is CASRSRDRSYEQYF. The CDR3 nucleotides are TGTGCCAGCAGATCCCGGGACAGGTCCTACGAGCAGTACTTC.

This clonotype occurred many times. The CDR3 protein is CASSPDRGHGYTF. The CDR3 coding sequence is TGTGCCAGCAGCCCGGACAGGGGGCATGGCTACACCTTC. The rearrangement uses TRBV12-3 or TRBV12-4 and TRBJ1-2; 11 nucleotides agree with TRBD1. Trimming took 6 bases from V and 6 from J; bases not matched to a gene: 3. The CDR3 is 13 amino acids.

J is TRBJ1-1 and V is TRBV7-2; TRBD1 matches at 7 bases. Germline CDR1 SGHTA, CDR2 FQGNSA. Trimming cost V 2 bases and J 0 bases; bases outside gene matches: 6. The CDR3 has 16 residues. CDR3 sequence: CASSLQGGFLNTEAFF. The DNA of the CDR3 is TGTGCCAGCAGCTTACAGGGGGGCTTTCTGAACACTGAAGCTTTCTTT. Together with reference TRBV7-2 and TRBJ1-1, the CDR3 gives the full variable domain: GAGVSQSPSNKVTEKGKDVELRCDPISGHTALYWYRQSLGQGLEFLIYFQGNSAPDKSGLPSDRFSAERTGGSVSTLTIQRTQQEDSAVYLCASSLQGGFLNTEAFFGQGTRLTVV.

This chain links TRBV12-3 or TRBV12-4 with TRBJ1-2, with 7 bases matching TRBD1. CDR3 length: 16 residues. V shed 6 bases, J shed 4 bases, and the junction held 14 bases outside the gene matches. The CDR3 DNA follows: TGTGCCAGCAGCGCGGTTGCGGGACAGAGTACCTATGGCTACACCTTC. Amino acid sequence: CASSAVAGQSTYGYTF.

This clonotype rates as medium-sized. The chain joins TRBV5-6 to TRBJ2-1; D could derive from TRBD1 or TRBD2 (6 bases each). This CDR3 is built from 16 residues. Germline V lookup: CDR1 SGHDT, CDR2 YYEEEE. The V gene lost 3 bases and the J gene lost 3 bases, with 16 bases spanning the gap. CDR3 nucleotides: TGTGCCAGCAGCTCCGACCTCGGGGGCGACTACAATGAGCAGTTCTTC. The encoded protein is CASSSDLGGDYNEQFF. The full variable domain, its missing parts supplied by reference TRBV5-6 and TRBJ2-1, is DAGVTQSPTHLIKTRGQQVTLRCSPKSGHDTVSWYQQALGQGPQFIFQYYEEEERQRGNFPDRFSGHQFPNYSSELNVNALLLGDSALYLCASSSDLGGDYNEQFFGPGTRLTVL.

V is TRBV6-2 or TRBV6-3 and J is TRBJ2-3, with D perhaps TRBD2 (6 bases). In germline, CDR1 is MNHEY, CDR2 SVGEGT. With 0 bases removed from V and 3 bases from J, the gap between germline ends came to 7 bases. The length of the CDR3 is 14 residues. The CDR3: CASSYSAGTDTQYF. Written as DNA, the CDR3 is TGTGCCAGCAGTTACTCGGCGGGGACAGATACGCAGTATTTT.

This chain links TRBV6-5 with TRBJ2-7; 8 bases are a match to TRBD2. V dropped 2 bases and J dropped 6; count of bases not matched to a gene: 3. CDR3 length equals 13 residues. Germline loops: CDR1 MNHEY, CDR2 SVGAGI. In DNA, the CDR3 is TGTGCCAGCAGTTACCGGGGGGGTGGCGAGCAGTACTTC. Translated: CASSYRGGGEQYF.